The T cell receptor (beta chain) under discussion was sequenced for a study of a mutant IDH1 vaccine in newly diagnosed glioma. Study-level background: Investigators started vaccination 4-6 weeks after radiotherapy alone, or with temozolomide cycles. It was radiotherapy, temozolomide, or both that patients received previously, with most receiving both. Study findings and constraints: Immune responses induced by vaccination arose in about 93% of the patients.

Time point given: week 11, during vaccination. Mutant IDH1 20-mer peptide, at 300 ug, made up each vaccine dose, with topical imiquimod. New IDH1-mutant, ATRX-lost WHO grade 3 or 4 astrocytomas occurred in donors. V was clipped by 5 bases and J by 4 bases, with 12 bases between them. CDR1 is SGHTA and CDR2 is FQGNSA in the germline V gene. CDR3 length: 14 residues. Here immunoSEQ multiplex PCR was the method, and the copy in TCRdb shows in-frame clones only, minus some. The sample lists some 54,000 clones, more than 85% occurring once. To note about this clone: The antigen remains undetermined.

The source of this sequence is a man aged 45-60 years with glioma. Specimen: PBMCs, collected from a glioma patient whose treatment included an IDH1 peptide vaccine. The chain employs TRBV7-2 and TRBJ1-5, with a weak D call TRBD1 (5 bases). The CDR3 sequence is CASSSQRQNQPQHF. The CDR3, as DNA: TGTGCCAGCAGCAGCCAGCGACAGAATCAGCCCCAGCATTTT.